A selection of T cell receptor beta chains follows, all from one sample in a study of cytomegalovirus exposure and HLA in healthy donors. Only in-frame clones appear in the TCRdb table, and some are missing; sequencing was by immunoSEQ multiplex PCR. Of over 150,000 clones listed, just under 75% are singletons. Sequenced: PBMCs. These receptors originate from a woman under 40 in good health and CMV-seropositive. Each CDR3 is given without its conserved first and last residue. Rows may omit the clone size; those that give it use once, few, many or a size class.

j_gene | v_gene | abundance | len | CDR3aa
- | TRBV5-1 | - | 12 | ASSSRQGSYEQY
TRBJ1-5 | TRBV7-6 | - | 11 | ASSLGGGQPQH
TRBJ2-7 | TRBV7-4 | few | 14 | ASSFVSLAGGYEQY
TRBJ2-1 | TRBV7-9 | - | 14 | ASSWDSPGAGREQF
TRBJ2-1 | TRBV7-9 | few | 10 | SSSETSGTQF
TRBJ2-7 | TRBV21-1 | - | 13 | ASSKRATEGWEQY
TRBJ1-1 | TRBV19 | once | 11 | ASRRQMNTEAF
TRBJ2-2 | TRBV6-1 | few | 12 | ASSDTGHTGELF
TRBJ2-7 | TRBV19 | - | 12 | ASSRVGTSYEQY
TRBJ2-4 | TRBV9 | - | 12 | ASSVGGAGNIQY
TRBJ1-5 | TRBV28 | - | 13 | ASSETGGLGQPQH
TRBJ2-7 | TRBV7-8 | - | 11 | ASSLPTVGEQY
TRBJ2-7 | TRBV7-2 | - | 12 | ASSVRQRSYEQY
TRBJ2-6 | TRBV19 | few | 13 | ASRQGAGGANVLT
TRBJ2-1 | TRBV14 | - | 17 | ASSRLIRGGTVFYNEQF
TRBJ2-1 | TRBV19 | - | 12 | ASSMGTSYNEQF
TRBJ2-7 | TRBV4-1 | - | 11 | ASSQELQGPVY
TRBJ2-5 | TRBV7-2 | - | 13 | ASSLDRGYQETQY
TRBJ2-1 | TRBV27 | once | 13 | ASSFAPSVPPEQF